These 7 T cell receptor beta chains share one sample of origin, sequenced in a study of CD8 T cells in seronegative destructive rheumatoid arthritis. Sequencing used immunoSEQ multiplex PCR; TCRdb keeps in-frame clones, though not all of them. This table holds 13,000 or so clones, over 80% found once. Material for sequencing was CD8+ T cells from blood. The receptor source for this set is a woman between 30 and 55 years old with seronegative destructive rheumatoid arthritis.

The CDR3 DNA follows: TGTGCCAGCATCGAGGGGGTGAACACTGAAGCTTTCTTT. Translated: CASIEGVNTEAFF. The chain recombines TRBV2 with TRBJ1-1; D perhaps matches TRBD1 (6 bases). The CDR3 extends over 13 amino acids. Germline loops: CDR1 SNHLY, CDR2 FYNNEI. The germline V and J ends were trimmed by 7 bases and 0 bases, with 9 bases remaining between them.

The rearrangement joins TRBV2 to TRBJ2-1, with 13 bases matching TRBD2. V shed 6 bases and J 4 bases; nucleotides not matched to a gene: 6. CDR3 length: 16 residues. The germline CDR1 and CDR2 sequences are SNHLY and FYNNEI. The CDR3, as DNA: TGTGCCAGCAGCCACACTAGCGGGGGGGTGTACAATGAGCAGTTCTTC. It yields the protein CASSHTSGGVYNEQFF.

The rearrangement links TRBV7-9 to TRBJ1-6; D possibly corresponds to TRBD1 (6 bases). Germline lookup yields CDR1 SEHNR and CDR2 FQNEAQ (reference sequence). The CDR3 has 13 amino acids. The germline V and J ends were trimmed by 6 bases and 4 bases, with 7 bases remaining between them. CDR3 residues: CASRDSYNSPLHF. For the CDR3, the DNA is TGTGCCAGCAGGGACAGTTATAATTCACCCCTCCACTTT.

The V gene is TRBV28, the J gene TRBJ1-3, with unresolved D. This CDR3 contains 14 residues. In germline, CDR1 is MDHEN, CDR2 SYDVKM. The germline V and J ends were trimmed by 6 bases and 4 bases, with 13 bases remaining between them. The CDR3 protein is CASRTWEPGNTIYF. In DNA, the CDR3 is TGTGCCAGCAGAACTTGGGAGCCGGGAAACACCATATATTTT.

The chain couples TRBV7-9 to TRBJ1-5; D is unclear. This CDR3 region has 12 residues. Germline-derived CDR1 and CDR2 are SEHNR and FQNEAQ (reference sequence). V was clipped by 5 bases and J by 3 bases, with 5 bases between them. The CDR3 loop reads CASSLINQPQHF. In DNA, the CDR3 is TGTGCCAGCAGCCTAATCAATCAGCCCCAGCATTTT.

J is TRBJ1-4 and V is TRBV2; D call uncertain. Looked up from germline, CDR1 is SNHLY and CDR2 is FYNNEI. The CDR3 runs to 15 residues. Trimming removed 4 bases from V and 4 bases from J, with 13 bases in between. CDR3 sequence reads: CASSGHVNRNEKLFF. CDR3 DNA sequence: TGTGCCAGCAGTGGACACGTAAACCGTAATGAAAAACTGTTTTTT.

V usage is TRBV29-1 and J usage is TRBJ2-3; TRBD2 might be the D (5 bases). Germline CDR1 reads SQVTM; CDR2 reads ANQGSEA. CDR3 length equals 13 residues. Trimming left V 7 bases short and J 3 bases short, with 14 bases between. CDR3 sequence reads: CSADRTGTDTQYF. The CDR3 DNA reads as TGCAGCGCAGACCGGACGGGGACAGATACGCAGTATTTT.